A single sample is the source of the 12 T cell receptor beta chains below, sequenced in a study of blood T cell repertoires in COVID-19. Only in-frame clones appear in the TCRdb table, and some are missing; sequencing was by immunoSEQ multiplex PCR. The table records some 230,000 clones, about nine tenths of them present only once. Source material: peripheral blood. The receptors were gathered from a man aged 25 to 40 who had recovered from COVID-19.

This chain joins TRBV4-1 and TRBJ2-7, with 8 bases aligning to TRBD2. Germline values: CDR1 MGHRA, CDR2 YSYEKL. This CDR3 comprises 15 residues. The trim removed 1 base at V and 4 bases at J, leaving 6 bases unmatched. The CDR3 region is CASSQAPGGLYEQYF. CDR3 nucleotides: TGCGCCAGCAGCCAAGCCCCGGGGGGGCTATACGAGCAGTACTTC.

The V call is TRBV15, the J call TRBJ2-3, with TRBD1 matching over 7 bases. CDR1 LNHNV and CDR2 YYDKDF come from the germline V gene (reference sequence). Losses at the gene ends were 1 base for V and 2 bases for J; bases not matched to a gene: 6. The CDR3 covers 16 residues. CDR3 in amino acids: CATSRVGGHVTDTQYF. CDR3 coding DNA: TGTGCCACCAGCAGAGTAGGGGGCCACGTCACAGATACGCAGTATTTT.

The chain has TRBV27 and TRBJ1-1, with D possibly matching TRBD1 (6 bases). Trimming took off 4 bases at V and 0 bases at J, with 9 bases between the two ends. The germline CDR1 and CDR2 sequences are MNHEY and SMNVEV (reference sequence). The CDR3 spans 14 residues. In DNA form, the CDR3 reads TGTGCCAGCAGTTCGGGACATATGAACACTGAAGCTTTCTTT. This codes for CASSSGHMNTEAFF.

This clone has a handful of counts. The rearrangement uses TRBV5-1 and TRBJ2-7, with TRBD1 as a possible D gene (5 bases). The CDR3 covers 17 residues. Germline V gene lookup returns CDR1 SGHRS and CDR2 YFSETQ. V was pared by 3 bases and J by 4 bases, with 23 bases between. The CDR3 region is CASSYGYPRGKWYEQYF. CDR3 in DNA: TGCGCCAGCAGCTATGGTTACCCTAGGGGAAAATGGTACGAGCAGTACTTC.

This clone has a handful of counts. Mismatch with germline at one junction end may stem from a read error. The rearrangement uses TRBV5-8 and TRBJ2-1; no clear D. There are 11 residues in the CDR3. Germline-derived CDR1 and CDR2 are SGHTS and YDEGEE. The CDR3 DNA reads as TGTGCCAGCAGCTCCTACGATGAGCAGTTCTTC. Its protein is CASSSYDEQFF.

The rearrangement joins TRBV5-4 to TRBJ2-7; 11 bases align to TRBD1. Germline V gene lookup returns CDR1 SGHNT and CDR2 YYREEE (reference sequence). The CDR3 extends over 15 amino acids. J lost 2 bases, V lost 4 bases, and 5 bases had no gene match. CDR3 amino acids: CASSGDRGGTYEQYF. DNA for the CDR3: TGTGCCAGCAGCGGGGACAGGGGGGGGACCTACGAGCAGTACTTC. Based on the CDR3 plus reference TRBV5-4 and TRBJ2-7, the full variable domain is ETGVTQSPTHLIKTRGQQVTLRCSSQSGHNTVSWYQQALGQGPQFIFQYYREEENGRGNFPPRFSGLQFPNYSSELNVNALELDDSALYLCASSGDRGGTYEQYFGPGTRLTVT.

This rearrangement joins TRBV6-5 to TRBJ2-6; D perhaps matches TRBD2 (6 bases). The CDR3 is made up of 15 amino acids. Per the germline V gene, CDR1 is MNHEY and CDR2 is SVGAGI. Deletions cut 8 bases from V and 2 bases from J, with 13 bases between. CDR3 bases: TGTGCCAGCTTGGGGCGGGAAACTGGGGCCAACGTCCTGACTTTC. Protein product: CASLGRETGANVLTF.

This clone occurred a few times. This chain connects TRBV7-9 to TRBJ2-3, with D perhaps matching TRBD2 (5 bases). With 0 bases removed from V and 2 bases from J, the gap between germline ends came to 12 bases. This CDR3 contains 16 residues. The germline V gene has CDR1 SEHNR and CDR2 FQNEAQ (reference sequence). In DNA, the CDR3 is TGTGCCAGCAGCTTAGCGCGAGGAGGATTCACAGATACGCAGTATTTT. Its translation: CASSLARGGFTDTQYF. Full variable domain (remainder filled in from reference TRBV7-9 and TRBJ2-3): DTGVSQNPRHKITKRGQNVTFRCDPISEHNRLYWYRQTLGQGPEFLTYFQNEAQLEKSRLLSDRFSAERPKGSFSTLEIQRTEQGDSAMYLCASSLARGGFTDTQYFGPGTRLTVL.

The CDR3 DNA sequence: TGTGCCAGCAGTGTACAGGGAGATCATGAGCAGTTCTTC. Amino acid sequence: CASSVQGDHEQFF. The genes are TRBV12-3 or TRBV12-4 and TRBJ2-1; D is perhaps TRBD1 (6 bases). V was trimmed by 5 bases and J by 8 bases, leaving 13 bases between them. The CDR3 loop spans 13 amino acids.

V usage is TRBV7-2 and J usage is TRBJ1-1; a weak D match, TRBD1 (5 bases). Germline assignment: CDR1 SGHTA and CDR2 FQGNSA. V was clipped by 8 bases and J by 4 bases, with 17 bases between them. The CDR3 loop spans 14 amino acids. The CDR3 DNA is TGTGCCAGCGCCCCTCAGGGTGGGGCCACTGAAGCTTTCTTT. As protein: CASAPQGGATEAFF.

J is TRBJ2-7 and V is TRBV9; 8 nucleotides align to TRBD1. J gave up 7 bases and V 4 bases, and 4 bases lay outside the gene matches. CDR1 is SGDLS and CDR2 is YYNGEE in the germline V gene. CDR3 size: 12 residues. The CDR3 DNA is TGTGCCAGCAGCACCACAGGGGGAGAGCAGTACTTC. It translates to CASSTTGGEQYF.

This sequence joins TRBV20-1 and TRBJ2-1; D not resolved. The CDR3 spans 11 residues. The germline V gene encodes CDR1 DFQATT and CDR2 SNEGSKA (reference sequence). The CDR3 here is CSVNRVNEQFF. The CDR3, as DNA: TGCAGCGTGAACAGAGTCAATGAGCAGTTCTTC.